Listed here are 23 T cell receptor beta chains from one sample, sequenced in a study of cytomegalovirus exposure and HLA in healthy donors (dated by TCRdb to about 2017). Library method: the immunoSEQ multiplex PCR assay. A mixture of 60 forward primers for TCR Vbeta segments and 13 reverse primers for TCR Jbeta segments was used in the multiplex PCR. The clones in this table, taken by TCRdb from immuneACCESS, are in-frame only. Not every clone is retained; where verified, under half of the shortfall comes from an unresolved V gene, and the cause of the rest is unknown. The sample table lists over 150,000 clones, 80% of them with a count of one. The ten most abundant clones make up approximately 2.2% of the sample. Sequencing was performed on PBMCs. Receptors originate from a male donor in good health and CMV-seronegative.

The V and J genes are TRBV18 and TRBJ2-7, with 8 bases fitting TRBD1. V lost 0 bases and J lost 2; bases outside the gene matches: 3. The length of the CDR3 is 15 residues. The germline CDR1 and CDR2 sequences are KGHSH and LQKENI. The chain's CDR3 is CASSPPADRAYEQYF. As DNA, the CDR3 is TGTGCCAGCTCACCACCCGCGGACAGGGCCTACGAGCAGTACTTC.

Concerning this clone itself: A junction boundary mismatches the germline segment, possibly from a read error. J is TRBJ1-1 and V is TRBV10-2, with D hard to call. This CDR3 has 11 residues. In germline, CDR1 is WSHSY, CDR2 SAAADI. CDR3 protein: CASTQNTEAFF. The CDR3, as DNA: TGCGCGAGCACCCAGAACACTGAAGCTTTCTTT.

The J gene is TRBJ1-1, the V gene TRBV5-1; D is unclear. Germline CDR1 SGHRS, CDR2 YFSETQ. The CDR3 totals 15 residues. Trimming stripped 2 bases from V and 0 bases from J, with 11 bases between. The CDR3 bases are TGCGCCAGCAGCTTACAACTAGACCTGAACACTGAAGCTTTCTTT. Translating gives CASSLQLDLNTEAFF. Combining the CDR3 with reference TRBV5-1 and TRBJ1-1 gives the whole variable domain KAGVTQTPRYLIKTRGQQVTLSCSPISGHRSVSWYQQTPGQGLQFLFEYFSETQRNKGNFPGRFSGRQFSNSRSEMNVSTLELGDSALYLCASSLQLDLNTEAFFGQGTRLTVV.

The chain carries TRBV6-1 and TRBJ1-2, with TRBD1 as a possible D gene (5 bases). The CDR3 extends over 13 amino acids. Germline-derived CDR1 and CDR2 are MNHNS and SASEGT. V shed 6 bases and J shed 4 bases, with 12 bases lying between them. CDR3 amino acids: CASSAGIGYGYTF. The CDR3 nucleotides read TGTGCCAGCAGCGCAGGGATCGGCTATGGCTACACCTTC.

V and J are TRBV7-9 and TRBJ1-2; D unclear. The V gene's germline CDR1 is SEHNR and CDR2 FQNEAQ (reference sequence). This CDR3 is 15 amino acids long. V was clipped by 1 base and J by 3 bases, with 12 bases between them. The CDR3 is CASSLDAGLYYGYTF. In DNA, the CDR3 is TGTGCCAGCAGCTTAGATGCAGGTCTCTACTATGGCTACACCTTC.

V usage is TRBV11-2 and J usage is TRBJ2-7, with a tentative D call TRBD1 (6 bases). The CDR3 extends over 14 amino acids. V lost 0 bases and J lost 3, with 9 bases in between. Germline V lookup: CDR1 SGHAT, CDR2 FQNNGV. CDR3 in amino acids: CASSLDARGYEQYF. The CDR3 DNA reads TGTGCCAGCAGCTTAGATGCCAGGGGCTACGAGCAGTACTTC.

This chain connects TRBV25-1 to TRBJ1-6; 7 nucleotides agree with TRBD1. J gave up 5 bases and V 5 bases, and 6 bases lay outside the gene matches. Germline V gene data show CDR1 as MGHDK and CDR2 as SYGVNS. This CDR3 is built from 15 residues. The CDR3 here is CASSKPGQHNSPLHF. The CDR3 nucleotides are TGTGCCAGCAGTAAACCGGGACAGCATAATTCACCCCTCCACTTT.

The chain links TRBV10-3 to TRBJ2-1; 12 bases are a match to TRBD2. The V gene end was trimmed by 0 bases and the J gene end by 5 bases; junction bases not matched to a gene: 5. The CDR3 has 17 residues. Germline V gene lookup returns CDR1 ENHRY and CDR2 SYGVKD. The CDR3 region is CAISESRTSGINNEQFF. DNA of the CDR3: TGTGCCATCAGTGAGTCACGGACTAGCGGGATCAACAATGAGCAGTTCTTC.

The rearrangement links TRBV7-8 to TRBJ2-5, with 14 bases fitting TRBD2. Germline V gene lookup returns CDR1 SGHVS and CDR2 FQNEAQ. J was trimmed by 4 bases and V by 5 bases; bases with no gene match: 6. This CDR3 is 16 amino acids long. The CDR3 DNA is TGTGCCAGCAGCCGGGGACTAGCGGGGGATGGAGAGACCCAGTACTTC. This translates into CASSRGLAGDGETQYF.

Here the CDR3 reads CASSSRSSGNTIYF. CDR3 bases: TGTGCCAGCAGCTCCCGGAGCTCTGGAAACACCATATATTTT. The rearrangement joins TRBV9 to TRBJ1-3, with D uncertain. The CDR3 totals 14 residues. From germline, CDR1 is SGDLS and CDR2 YYNGEE. Between the trimmed V and J ends, which lost 4 bases and 0 bases, there was a span of 8 bases.

The V and J genes are TRBV25-1 and TRBJ2-5, with D maybe TRBD2 (6 bases). V lost 2 bases and J 9 bases, leaving 19 bases between the germline ends. Per germline, CDR1 MGHDK and CDR2 SYGVNS. CDR3 length equals 15 residues. CDR3 nucleotide sequence: TGTGCCAGCAGTGAAGGTCGTTGGGGGTCGGGGGCCCAGTACTTC. Translating it yields CASSEGRWGSGAQYF.

This clone appeared a few times. Germline is not matched at one junction end, which may reflect a read error. This chain links TRBV5-1 with TRBJ1-1; 7 nucleotides agree with TRBD1. The CDR3 is 12 amino acids. Looked up from germline, CDR1 is SGHRS and CDR2 is YFSETQ. The CDR3 DNA reads as TGCGCCAGCAGCTGGGACCGGGACAGCTTAGCATTT. As protein: CASSWDRDSLAF.

This clone came up once. The chain links TRBV19 to TRBJ1-2; tentatively, D is TRBD1 (6 bases). The CDR3 extends over 13 amino acids. Germline V gene lookup returns CDR1 LNHDA and CDR2 SQIVND (reference sequence). V lost 5 bases, J lost 7 bases, and 14 bases lay in between. The DNA for the CDR3 is TGTGCCAGTAGTGGACAGACGAGCGGTGGCTACACCTTC. Amino acid sequence: CASSGQTSGGYTF.

The V gene is TRBV2, the J gene TRBJ1-1; no definite D call. Trimming took 1 base from V and 11 from J, leaving 11 bases between them. CDR3 size: 12 residues. Germline CDR1 is SNHLY and CDR2 is FYNNEI. In DNA, the CDR3 is TGTGCCAGCAGTGAAGTGGTCCCGGGGGCTTTCTTT. This translates into CASSEVVPGAFF.

J is TRBJ1-1 and V is TRBV4-1; the match to TRBD1 covers 11 bases. Germline CDR1 is MGHRA and CDR2 is YSYEKL. The CDR3 length is 15 residues. V was pared by 4 bases and J by 3 bases, with 4 bases of the junction left unmatched. The CDR3 DNA reads TGCGCCAGCAGCCCGGACAGGGGGCCGGACACTGAAGCTTTCTTT. Its protein is CASSPDRGPDTEAFF.

The V gene is TRBV5-1, the J gene TRBJ1-1; 7 bases fit TRBD1. Germline loops: CDR1 SGHRS, CDR2 YFSETQ. With V trimmed by 3 bases and J by 3 bases, 8 bases remained unmatched. The length of the CDR3 is 15 residues. Written as DNA, the CDR3 is TGCGCCAGCAGCTCGTTACAGGGGCCCGACACTGAAGCTTTCTTT. Amino acids: CASSSLQGPDTEAFF.

Details on this clone: Compared with germline, one end of the junction differs, possibly owing to a read error. The chain joins TRBV7-2 to TRBJ2-5; 8 bases map to TRBD1. The germline CDR1 and CDR2 sequences are SGHTA and FQGNSA. The CDR3 covers 15 residues. This CDR3 is CASSLRTGNLETQYF. Here the CDR3 DNA reads TGTGCTAGCAGCTTACGGACAGGGAATCTGGAGACCCAGTACTTC.

V and J are TRBV19 and TRBJ1-5, with 8 bases identical to TRBD1. V was clipped by 4 bases and J by 4 bases; unmatched bases: 3. Germline V lookup: CDR1 LNHDA, CDR2 SQIVND (reference sequence). The CDR3 length is 14 residues. CDR3: CASSTDRGNQPQHF. The DNA for the CDR3 is TGTGCCAGTAGTACCGACAGGGGAAATCAGCCCCAGCATTTT.

The gene calls are TRBV5-4 and TRBJ2-2; maybe TRBD2 (6 bases). This CDR3 is 14 amino acids long. Trimming shortened V by 4 bases and J by 5 bases, and 12 bases separated the two germline ends. Germline CDR1 and CDR2: SGHNT and YYREEE (reference sequence). The CDR3 nucleotides read TGTGCCAGCAGCCCCGGCGGAGGGACCGGGGAGCTGTTTTTT. As protein: CASSPGGGTGELFF.

The chain carries TRBV19 and TRBJ2-2, with a weak D call TRBD1 (5 bases). The germline V gene has CDR1 LNHDA and CDR2 SQIVND (reference sequence). The V end lost 7 bases, the J end lost 3 bases, and 12 bases lay between the germline ends. The CDR3 has 14 amino acids. CDR3 coding DNA: TGTGCCAGTATAGGGGTACGGGACACCGGGGAGCTGTTTTTT. This codes for CASIGVRDTGELFF.

The chain has TRBV27 and TRBJ1-6; no clear D gene. Germline V gene lookup returns CDR1 MNHEY and CDR2 SMNVEV (reference sequence). V dropped 6 bases and J dropped 7 bases, with 22 bases sitting between them. There are 17 residues in the CDR3. CDR3 DNA sequence: TGTGCCAGCAGATTAGGGTATAACAGAAAACCGAATTCACCCCTCCACTTT. This sequence encodes CASRLGYNRKPNSPLHF.

The V and J genes are TRBV25-1 and TRBJ1-6; 7 bases align to TRBD1. The germline gives CDR1 MGHDK, CDR2 SYGVNS. V was pared by 9 bases and J by 8 bases, with 4 bases of the junction left unmatched. This CDR3 has 12 residues. Here the CDR3 reads CASARGYSPLHF. The CDR3 nucleotides are TGTGCCAGTGCCAGGGGGTATTCACCCCTCCACTTT.

The chain couples TRBV7-2 to TRBJ2-7; D perhaps matches TRBD1 (5 bases). Germline V CDR1 and CDR2: SGHTA, FQGNSA. The CDR3 loop spans 17 amino acids. Trimming took 0 bases from V and 2 from J, leaving 17 bases between them. The CDR3 nucleotides read TGTGCCAGCAGCTTAGCTTCAGGGATCCTTAAGACCTACGAGCAGTACTTC. Translation gives CASSLASGILKTYEQYF.